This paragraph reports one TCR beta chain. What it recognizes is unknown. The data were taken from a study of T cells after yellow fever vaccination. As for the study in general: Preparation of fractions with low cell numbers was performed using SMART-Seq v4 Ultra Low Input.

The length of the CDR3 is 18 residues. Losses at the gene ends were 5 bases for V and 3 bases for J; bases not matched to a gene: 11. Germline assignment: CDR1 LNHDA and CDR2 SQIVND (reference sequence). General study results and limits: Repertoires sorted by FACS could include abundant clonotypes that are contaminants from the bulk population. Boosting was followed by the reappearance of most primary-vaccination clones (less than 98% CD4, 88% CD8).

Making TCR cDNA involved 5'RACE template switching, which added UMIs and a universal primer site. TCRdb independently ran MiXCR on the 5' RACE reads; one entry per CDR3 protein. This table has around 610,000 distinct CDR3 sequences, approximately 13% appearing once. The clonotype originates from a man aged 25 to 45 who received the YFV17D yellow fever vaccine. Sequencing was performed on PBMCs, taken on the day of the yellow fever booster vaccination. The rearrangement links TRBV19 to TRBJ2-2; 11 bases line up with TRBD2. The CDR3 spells CASSFRLAGRGDTGELFF. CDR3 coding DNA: TGTGCCAGTAGTTTCAGACTAGCGGGACGTGGGGACACCGGGGAGCTGTTTTTT. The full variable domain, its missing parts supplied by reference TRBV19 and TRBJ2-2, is DGGITQSPKYLFRKEGQNVTLSCEQNLNHDAMYWYRQDPGQGLRLIYYSQIVNDFQKGDIAEGYSVSREKKESFPLTVTSAQKNPTAFYLCASSFRLAGRGDTGELFFGEGSRLTVL.